This is a list of T cell receptor beta chains from one sample in a study of blood T cell repertoires in COVID-19. Assay used: immunoSEQ multiplex PCR; TCRdb lists only in-frame clones, some missing. The data contain about 59,000 clones, 65% to 80% of them singletons. Material: peripheral blood. The origin of the receptors is a human donor in a cohort sampled during active COVID-19. The CDR3 runs from the conserved cysteine through the conserved F or W. A D gene is named only where the DNA matches it firmly. The size of a clone is reported for some rows only, either as once, few or many, or as a class for expanded clones.

CDR3 | DNA | D | J | size | V
CASSYVGSINEKLFF | TGTGCCAGCAGTTACGTCGGGTCGATTAATGAAAAACTGTTTTTT | . | TRBJ1-4 | once | TRBV6-2/TRBV6-3
CATSRDGQVGPDTQYF | TGTGCCACCAGCAGAGATGGACAGGTTGGTCCAGATACGCAGTATTTT | TRBD1 | TRBJ2-3 | once | TRBV15
CASSQRGPGLAGGPFNEQFF | TGCGCCAGCAGCCAGAGGGGGCCAGGACTAGCGGGAGGGCCGTTCAATGAGCAGTTCTTC | TRBD2 | TRBJ2-1 | few | TRBV4-1
CASSARTSTYEQYF | TGTGCCAGCAGTGCTAGAACATCGACCTACGAGCAGTACTTC | . | TRBJ2-7 | . | TRBV28
CASSLDRTEAFF | TGTGCCAGCAGCTTAGACCGCACTGAAGCTTTCTTT | . | TRBJ1-1 | . | TRBV11-3
CSGRGLAGLGETQYF | TGCAGCGGCCGGGGTCTAGCGGGTCTAGGAGAGACCCAGTACTTC | TRBD2 | TRBJ2-5 | few | TRBV29-1
CASSPRQGRWGAMNTEAFF | TGTGCCAGCAGCCCGCGGCAGGGCCGATGGGGCGCCATGAACACTGAAGCTTTCTTT | . | TRBJ1-1 | . | TRBV7-9
CASSTVRNTEAFF | TGTGCCAGCAGTACCGTCAGGAACACTGAAGCTTTCTTT | . | TRBJ1-1 | . | TRBV6-5
CASSLVGRNNNEQFF | TGTGCCAGCAGCTTAGTAGGGAGGAATAACAATGAGCAGTTCTTC | . | TRBJ2-1 | . | TRBV7-8
CASSDTVGNGELFF | TGTGCCAGCAGTGACACAGTAGGAAACGGGGAGCTGTTTTTT | . | TRBJ2-2 | . | TRBV6-4
CASSSSSGNTIYF | TGTGCCAGCAGCTCGAGCTCTGGAAACACCATATATTTT | . | TRBJ1-3 | . | TRBV11-2
CASSLNSYSGANVLTF | TGTGCCAGCAGCTTAAACAGTTACTCTGGGGCCAACGTCCTGACTTTC | . | TRBJ2-6 | . | TRBV11-2
CASEGTSGSPPYNEQFF | TGTGCCAGCGAAGGGACTAGCGGGAGCCCCCCCTACAATGAGCAGTTCTTC | TRBD2 | TRBJ2-1 | . | TRBV19
CASSRDRVNEQYF | TGTGCCAGCAGCAGGGACAGGGTGAACGAGCAGTACTTC | TRBD1 | TRBJ2-7 | few | TRBV7-2
CAWRGGRMNNEQFF | TGTGCCTGGAGGGGCGGGAGAATGAACAATGAGCAGTTCTTC | TRBD2 | TRBJ2-1 | . | TRBV30
CASSQGGLAGDEQFF | TGTGCCAGCAGCCAAGGTGGACTAGCCGGGGATGAGCAGTTCTTC | TRBD2 | TRBJ2-1 | . | TRBV14
CASSLEYSFSDTQYF | TGCGCCAGCAGCTTGGAGTACAGTTTTTCAGATACGCAGTATTTT | . | TRBJ2-3 | . | TRBV5-1
CASSLAAGRAQHF | TGTGCCAGCAGCTTAGCGGCTGGCCGGGCCCAGCATTTT | . | TRBJ1-5 | . | TRBV7-2
CATGEWARAGELFF | TGTGCCACCGGGGAGTGGGCGCGAGCCGGGGAGCTGTTTTTT | . | TRBJ2-2 | once | TRBV24-1
CATRGASQETQYF | TGTGCCACCCGGGGGGCAAGCCAAGAGACCCAGTACTTC | . | TRBJ2-5 | . | TRBV18
CASSPPPRVSSNQPQHF | TGTGCCAGCAGCCCACCGCCGCGTGTTAGTAGCAATCAGCCCCAGCATTTT | . | TRBJ1-5 | many | TRBV28
CASSRQGEKLFF | TGTGCCAGCAGTCGACAGGGGGAAAAACTGTTTTTT | TRBD1 | TRBJ1-4 | . | TRBV11-2
CASSPPVAEEQFF | TGTGCCAGCAGCCCCCCGGTAGCGGAAGAGCAGTTCTTC | . | TRBJ2-1 | . | TRBV9